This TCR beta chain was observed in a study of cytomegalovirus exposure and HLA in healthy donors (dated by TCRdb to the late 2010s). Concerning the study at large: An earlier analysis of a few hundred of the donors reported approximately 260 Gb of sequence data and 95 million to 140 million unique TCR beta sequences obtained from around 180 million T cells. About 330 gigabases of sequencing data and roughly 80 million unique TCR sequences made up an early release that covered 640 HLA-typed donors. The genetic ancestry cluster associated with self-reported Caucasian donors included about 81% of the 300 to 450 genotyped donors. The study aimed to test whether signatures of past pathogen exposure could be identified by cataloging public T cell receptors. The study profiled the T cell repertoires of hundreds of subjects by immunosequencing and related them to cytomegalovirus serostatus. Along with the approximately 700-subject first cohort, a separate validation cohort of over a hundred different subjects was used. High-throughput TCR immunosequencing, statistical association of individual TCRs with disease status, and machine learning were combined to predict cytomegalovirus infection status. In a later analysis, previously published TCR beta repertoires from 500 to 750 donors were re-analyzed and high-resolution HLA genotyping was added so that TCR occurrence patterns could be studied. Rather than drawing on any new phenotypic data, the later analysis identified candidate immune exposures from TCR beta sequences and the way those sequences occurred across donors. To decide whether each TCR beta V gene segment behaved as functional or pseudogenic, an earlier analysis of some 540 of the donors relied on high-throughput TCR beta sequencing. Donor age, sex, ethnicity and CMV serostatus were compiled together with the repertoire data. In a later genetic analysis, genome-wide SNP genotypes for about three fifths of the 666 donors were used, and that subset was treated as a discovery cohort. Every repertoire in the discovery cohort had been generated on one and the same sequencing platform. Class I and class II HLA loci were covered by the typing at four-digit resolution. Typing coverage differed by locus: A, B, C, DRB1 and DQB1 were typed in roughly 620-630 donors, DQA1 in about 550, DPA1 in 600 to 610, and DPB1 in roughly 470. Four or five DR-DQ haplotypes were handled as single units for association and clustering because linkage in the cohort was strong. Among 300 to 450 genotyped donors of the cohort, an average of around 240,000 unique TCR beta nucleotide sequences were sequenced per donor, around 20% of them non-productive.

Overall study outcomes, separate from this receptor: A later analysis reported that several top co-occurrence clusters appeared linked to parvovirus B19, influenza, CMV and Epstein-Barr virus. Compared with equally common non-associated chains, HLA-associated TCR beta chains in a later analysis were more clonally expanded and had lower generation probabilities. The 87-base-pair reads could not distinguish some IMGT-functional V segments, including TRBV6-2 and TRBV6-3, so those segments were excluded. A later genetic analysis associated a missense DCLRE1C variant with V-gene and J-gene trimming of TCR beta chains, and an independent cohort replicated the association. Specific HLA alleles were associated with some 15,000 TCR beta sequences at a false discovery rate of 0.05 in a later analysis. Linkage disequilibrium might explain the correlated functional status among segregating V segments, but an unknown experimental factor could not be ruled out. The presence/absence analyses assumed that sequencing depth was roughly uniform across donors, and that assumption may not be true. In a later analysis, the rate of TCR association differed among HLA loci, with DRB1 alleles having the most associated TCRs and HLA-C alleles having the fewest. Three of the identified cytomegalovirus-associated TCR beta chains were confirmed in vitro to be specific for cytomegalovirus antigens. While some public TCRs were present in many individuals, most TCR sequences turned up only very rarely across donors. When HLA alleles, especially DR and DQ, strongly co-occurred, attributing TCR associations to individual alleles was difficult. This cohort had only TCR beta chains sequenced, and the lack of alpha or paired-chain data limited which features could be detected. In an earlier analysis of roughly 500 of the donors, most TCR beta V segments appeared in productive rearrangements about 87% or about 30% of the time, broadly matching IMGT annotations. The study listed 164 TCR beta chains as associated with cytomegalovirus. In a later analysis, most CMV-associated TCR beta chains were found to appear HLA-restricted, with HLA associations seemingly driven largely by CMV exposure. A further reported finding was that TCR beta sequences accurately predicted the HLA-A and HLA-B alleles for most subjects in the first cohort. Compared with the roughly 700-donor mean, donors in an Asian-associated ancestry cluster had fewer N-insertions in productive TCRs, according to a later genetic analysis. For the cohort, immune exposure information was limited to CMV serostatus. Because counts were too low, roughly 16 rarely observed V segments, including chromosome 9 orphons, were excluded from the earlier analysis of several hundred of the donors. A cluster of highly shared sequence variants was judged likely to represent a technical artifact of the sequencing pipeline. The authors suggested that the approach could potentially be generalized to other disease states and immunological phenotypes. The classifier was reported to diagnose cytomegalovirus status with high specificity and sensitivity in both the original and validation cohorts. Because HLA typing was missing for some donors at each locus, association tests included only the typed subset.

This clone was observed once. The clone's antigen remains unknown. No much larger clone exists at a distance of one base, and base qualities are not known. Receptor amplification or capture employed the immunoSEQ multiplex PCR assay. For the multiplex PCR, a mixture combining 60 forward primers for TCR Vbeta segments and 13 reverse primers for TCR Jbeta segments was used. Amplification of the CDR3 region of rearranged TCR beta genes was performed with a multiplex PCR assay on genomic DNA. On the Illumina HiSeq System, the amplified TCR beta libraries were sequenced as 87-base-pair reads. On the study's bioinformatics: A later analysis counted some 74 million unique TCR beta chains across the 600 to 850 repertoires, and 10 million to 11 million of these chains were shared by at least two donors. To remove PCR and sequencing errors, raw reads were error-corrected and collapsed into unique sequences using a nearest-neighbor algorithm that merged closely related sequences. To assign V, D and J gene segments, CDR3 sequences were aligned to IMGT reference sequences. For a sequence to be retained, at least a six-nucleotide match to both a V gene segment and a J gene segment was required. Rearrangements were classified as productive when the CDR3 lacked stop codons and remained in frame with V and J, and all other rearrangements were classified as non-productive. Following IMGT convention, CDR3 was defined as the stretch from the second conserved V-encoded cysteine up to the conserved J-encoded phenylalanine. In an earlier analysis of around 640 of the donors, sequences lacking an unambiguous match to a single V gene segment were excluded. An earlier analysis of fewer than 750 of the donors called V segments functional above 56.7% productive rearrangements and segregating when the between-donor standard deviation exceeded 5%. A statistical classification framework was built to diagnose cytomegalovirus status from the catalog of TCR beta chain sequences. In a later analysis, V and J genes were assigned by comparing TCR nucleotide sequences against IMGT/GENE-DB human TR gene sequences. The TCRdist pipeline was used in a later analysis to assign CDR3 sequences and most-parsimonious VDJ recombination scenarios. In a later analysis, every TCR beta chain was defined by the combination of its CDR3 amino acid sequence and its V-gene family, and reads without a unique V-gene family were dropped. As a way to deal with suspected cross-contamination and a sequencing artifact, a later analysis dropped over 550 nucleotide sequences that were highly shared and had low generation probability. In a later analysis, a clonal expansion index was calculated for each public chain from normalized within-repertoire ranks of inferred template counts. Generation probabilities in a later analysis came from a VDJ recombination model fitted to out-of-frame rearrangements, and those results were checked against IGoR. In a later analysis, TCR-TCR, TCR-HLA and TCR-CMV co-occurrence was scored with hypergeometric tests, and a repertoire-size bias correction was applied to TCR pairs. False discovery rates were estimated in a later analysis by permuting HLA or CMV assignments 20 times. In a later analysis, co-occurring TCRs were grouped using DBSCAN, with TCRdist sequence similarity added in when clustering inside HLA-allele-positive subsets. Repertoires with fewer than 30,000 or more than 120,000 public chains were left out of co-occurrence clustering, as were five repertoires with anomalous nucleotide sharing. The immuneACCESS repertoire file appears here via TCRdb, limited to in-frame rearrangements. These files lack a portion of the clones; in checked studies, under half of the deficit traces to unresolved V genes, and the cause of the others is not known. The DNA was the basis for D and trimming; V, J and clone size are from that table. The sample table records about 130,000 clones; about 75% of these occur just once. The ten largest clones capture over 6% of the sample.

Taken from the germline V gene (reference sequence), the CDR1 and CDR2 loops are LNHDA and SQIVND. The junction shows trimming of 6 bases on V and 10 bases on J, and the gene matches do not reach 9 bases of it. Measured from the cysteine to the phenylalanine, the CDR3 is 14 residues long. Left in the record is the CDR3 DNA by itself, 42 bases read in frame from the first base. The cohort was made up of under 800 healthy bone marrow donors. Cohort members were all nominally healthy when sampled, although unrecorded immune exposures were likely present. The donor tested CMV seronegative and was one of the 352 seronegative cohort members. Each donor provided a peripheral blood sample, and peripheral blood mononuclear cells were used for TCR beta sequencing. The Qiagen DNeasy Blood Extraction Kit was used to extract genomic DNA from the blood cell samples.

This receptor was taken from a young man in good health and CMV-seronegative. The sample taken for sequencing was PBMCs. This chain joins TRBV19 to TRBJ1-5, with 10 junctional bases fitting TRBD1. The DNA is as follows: TGTGCCAGTAGCACAGGGACAGGGGCCTTACCCCAGCATTTT. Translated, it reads CASSTGTGALPQHF.